This passage covers 14 T cell receptor beta chains from one sample sequenced in a study of blood T cell repertoires in COVID-19. Sequenced by immunoSEQ multiplex PCR; TCRdb stores in-frame clones only, minus some. This table holds around 100,000 clones, over 75% found once. Sequenced input: peripheral blood. The receptors stem from a woman younger than 45 with acute or convalescent COVID-19.

This chain joins TRBV5-1 and TRBJ2-3; 13 nucleotides line up with TRBD2. The CDR3 consists of 17 residues. In germline, CDR1 is SGHRS, CDR2 YFSETQ. Trimming at V came to 3 bases and at J to 1 base, leaving 5 bases not matched to a gene. CDR3 sequence (DNA): TGCGCCAGCAGCTCCCGGACTAGCGGGGGCCGCACAGATACGCAGTATTTT. Its translation: CASSSRTSGGRTDTQYF.

The V gene is TRBV29-1, the J gene TRBJ2-3, with a weak D call TRBD1 (6 bases). The CDR3 runs 13 residues. Trimming took off 5 bases at V and 5 bases at J, with 14 bases between the two ends. CDR1 and CDR2 (germline): SQVTM, ANQGSEA. CDR3 loop: CSVRTDSGDTQYF. The CDR3 DNA reads TGCAGCGTTAGGACAGATTCGGGAGATACGCAGTATTTT.

The chain uses TRBV7-9 and TRBJ2-7; D might be TRBD1 (5 bases). The CDR3 sequence is 13 residues long. Trimming removed 1 base at V and 7 bases at J, with 11 bases between. Per germline, CDR1 SEHNR and CDR2 FQNEAQ (reference sequence). The CDR3 protein is CASSLEGRGEQYF. The CDR3 DNA is TGTGCCAGCAGCTTAGAGGGTAGGGGTGAGCAGTACTTC.

V usage is TRBV7-6 and J usage is TRBJ2-7; TRBD1 aligns across 8 bases. Germline V lookup: CDR1 SGHVS, CDR2 FNYEAQ. The CDR3 covers 16 residues. Germline trimming cut 1 base from V and 3 bases from J; bases unmatched to any gene: 8. This CDR3 is CASSLGPGGGYYEQYF. As DNA, the CDR3 is TGTGCCAGCAGCTTAGGGCCAGGGGGCGGCTACTACGAGCAGTACTTC.

V usage is TRBV19 and J usage is TRBJ1-2, with 7 bases lining up with TRBD1. CDR1 is LNHDA and CDR2 is SQIVND in the germline V gene (reference sequence). CDR3 length: 14 residues. Germline trimming cut 5 bases from V and 4 bases from J; bases unmatched to any gene: 7. The CDR3, as DNA: TGTGCCAGTAGTCTTCTCCGGACAGGCTATGGCTACACCTTC. It is translated as CASSLLRTGYGYTF. The entire variable domain, with the rest obtained from reference TRBV19 and TRBJ1-2, is as follows: DGGITQSPKYLFRKEGQNVTLSCEQNLNHDAMYWYRQDPGQGLRLIYYSQIVNDFQKGDIAEGYSVSREKKESFPLTVTSAQKNPTAFYLCASSLLRTGYGYTFGSGTRLTVV.

V gene TRBV18 combines with J gene TRBJ2-1; unclear D gene. Germline V gene lookup returns CDR1 KGHSH and CDR2 LQKENI. The CDR3 is 14 amino acids. Trimming removed 6 bases from V and 6 bases from J, with 15 bases in between. The DNA of the CDR3 is TGTGCCAGCTCCCGCGGTAATAGTGGCAATGAGCAGTTCTTC. It translates to CASSRGNSGNEQFF.

The chain employs TRBV27 and TRBJ2-3, with D maybe TRBD2 (6 bases). The germline CDR1 and CDR2 sequences are MNHEY and SMNVEV (reference sequence). CDR3 size: 14 residues. Trimming left V 6 bases short and J 2 bases short, with 12 bases between. In DNA form, the CDR3 reads TGTGCCAGCAGCCAGGGACTCGTCACAGATACGCAGTATTTT. This sequence encodes CASSQGLVTDTQYF.

The genes are TRBV5-6 and TRBJ1-2; D is unclear. Germline CDR1 SGHDT, CDR2 YYEEEE. Trimming pared 2 bases from V and 3 bases from J, leaving 14 bases between. The CDR3 is made up of 15 amino acids. CDR3: CASSFLGPGDYGYTF. Written as DNA, the CDR3 is TGTGCCAGCAGCTTTTTGGGTCCCGGGGACTATGGCTACACCTTC.

This clone was seen a single time. The chain carries TRBV19 and TRBJ2-6, with 9 positions matching TRBD1. The CDR3 is 14 amino acids. The ends lost 6 bases at V and 3 bases at J; junction bases unmatched: 0. CDR1 is LNHDA, CDR2 SQIVND, per germline (reference sequence). In DNA, the CDR3 is TGTGCCAGTAGGGACAGGGGTGGGGCCAACGTCCTGACTTTC. It specifies CASRDRGGANVLTF. The entire variable domain, with the rest obtained from reference TRBV19 and TRBJ2-6, is as follows: DGGITQSPKYLFRKEGQNVTLSCEQNLNHDAMYWYRQDPGQGLRLIYYSQIVNDFQKGDIAEGYSVSREKKESFPLTVTSAQKNPTAFYLCASRDRGGANVLTFGAGSRLTVL.

The V call is TRBV19, the J call TRBJ2-7; 8 bases align to TRBD2. J gave up 1 base and V 8 bases, and 10 bases lay outside the gene matches. This CDR3 contains 15 residues. In germline, CDR1 is LNHDA, CDR2 SQIVND (reference sequence). As DNA, the CDR3 is TGTGCCAGTGGGGCTGTAGCGGGAACGTCCTACGAGCAGTACTTC. Translated, it gives CASGAVAGTSYEQYF.

J is TRBJ1-2 and V is TRBV9; 8 nucleotides match TRBD1. The CDR3 has 15 amino acids. Unmatched junction bases numbered 9, after V lost 4 bases and J lost 4 bases. Germline values: CDR1 SGDLS, CDR2 YYNGEE. The CDR3 sequence is CASSPNGQGGYGYTF. DNA of the CDR3: TGTGCCAGCAGCCCGAACGGACAGGGAGGCTATGGCTACACCTTC.

The chain combines TRBV14 with TRBJ1-1; D gene unclear. The CDR3 runs to 13 residues. Trimming took 1 base from V and 1 from J, leaving 4 bases between them. Per germline, CDR1 SGHDN and CDR2 FVKESK. This CDR3 is CASSQGRNTEAFF. In DNA form, the CDR3 reads TGTGCCAGCAGCCAAGGTAGGAACACTGAAGCTTTCTTT.

This chain links TRBV3-1 (or the pseudogene TRBV3-2) with TRBJ2-3, with 7 bases matching TRBD2. Germline trimming cut 7 bases from V and 3 bases from J; bases unmatched to any gene: 13. This CDR3 comprises 16 residues. Germline lookup yields CDR1 LGHDT and CDR2 YNNKEL (reference sequence). CDR3 residues: CASNPGLTTRTDTQYF. For the CDR3, the DNA is TGTGCCAGCAACCCGGGACTAACGACCCGAACAGATACGCAGTATTTT.

The gene calls are TRBV2 and TRBJ1-1, with 8 bases aligning to TRBD1. Germline V gives CDR1 SNHLY, CDR2 FYNNEI. The V gene end was trimmed by 6 bases and the J gene end by 1 base; junction bases not matched to a gene: 4. This CDR3 is built from 14 residues. CDR3 coding DNA: TGTGCCAGCAGGGACAGGGCGGCGAACACTGAAGCTTTCTTT. The encoded protein is CASRDRAANTEAFF.